The 5 T cell receptor beta chains below all came from one sample that was sequenced in a study of breast tumors, draining lymph nodes, adjacent tissues (dated by TCRdb to the mid-2010s). Receptors were amplified or captured by multiplex PCR. TCRdb shows the sequencer as Illumina HiSeq 2000. The public reads were run again by TCRdb, first through fastp at Q25 and then through MiXCR, and only productive beta chains were kept. Every entry covers one CDR3 protein and lists the most common genes and DNA from its rows. The sample yields fewer than 300,000 distinct CDR3 sequences; about 34% were counted once. Of the sample, 1.1% to 1.5% is held by the ten largest clones. Lymph node samples were obtained from the axillary draining lymph nodes of breast cancer patients. The sample was axillary lymph node tissue. Every receptor here comes from a female donor with breast cancer. Some clones in this sample may be carry-over from other donors' samples.

Many counts were recorded for this clonotype. V and J are TRBV28 and TRBJ1-5, with D perhaps matching TRBD1 (6 bases). The CDR3 length is 14 residues. V gave up 7 bases and J gave up 4 bases, with 14 bases separating them. The germline CDR1 and CDR2 sequences are MDHEN and SYDVKM. The CDR3 is CASTKGHMNQPQHF. In DNA form, the CDR3 reads TGTGCCAGCACCAAGGGACACATGAATCAGCCCCAGCATTTT.

This clonotype has a count of ten or more. V gene TRBV12-3 or TRBV12-4 combines with J gene TRBJ2-7; 11 bases align to TRBD2. This CDR3 comprises 14 residues. The trim removed 2 bases at V and 6 bases at J, leaving 3 bases unmatched. DNA for the CDR3: TGTGCCAGCAGTTTACTACTAGCGGGAGTCGAGCAGTACTTC. It codes for CASSLLLAGVEQYF.

Here the CDR3 DNA reads TGCGCCAGCAGCTTGGTCGTCGGGAGAGCAGATACGCAGTATTTT. Translated, it gives CASSLVVGRADTQYF. The chain links TRBV5-1 to TRBJ2-3; TRBD2 might be the D (6 bases). Germline lookup yields CDR1 SGHRS and CDR2 YFSETQ. The CDR3 sequence is 15 residues long. V lost 0 bases and J 4 bases, leaving 12 bases between the germline ends.

This clonotype was observed at least ten times. The chain recombines TRBV9 with TRBJ2-2; D may be TRBD2 (5 bases). The germline CDR1 and CDR2 sequences are SGDLS and YYNGEE. The ends were cut back, 0 bases at V and 1 base at J, with 16 bases in the middle. The CDR3 is 18 amino acids. As DNA, the CDR3 is TGTGCCAGCAGCGTAGACCCCCCTGGCGGGCGGAACACCGGGGAGCTGTTTTTT. Residues: CASSVDPPGGRNTGELFF. Looking up the rest from reference TRBV9 and TRBJ2-2 gives the full variable domain: DSGVTQTPKHLITATGQRVTLRCSPRSGDLSVYWYQQSLDQGLQFLIQYYNGEERAKGNILERFSAQQFPDLHSELNLSSLELGDSALYFCASSVDPPGGRNTGELFFGEGSRLTVL.

The table lists this clonotype with many counts. This rearrangement joins TRBV20-1 to TRBJ2-4, with 7 bases identical to TRBD2. Germline-derived CDR1 and CDR2 are DFQATT and SNEGSKA (reference sequence). The CDR3 contains 13 residues. With 2 bases clipped from V and 8 bases from J, the junction kept 6 bases outside the gene matches. CDR3 in amino acids: CSARPAGVDIQYF. CDR3 DNA: TGCAGTGCTAGACCTGCGGGAGTTGACATTCAGTACTTC.